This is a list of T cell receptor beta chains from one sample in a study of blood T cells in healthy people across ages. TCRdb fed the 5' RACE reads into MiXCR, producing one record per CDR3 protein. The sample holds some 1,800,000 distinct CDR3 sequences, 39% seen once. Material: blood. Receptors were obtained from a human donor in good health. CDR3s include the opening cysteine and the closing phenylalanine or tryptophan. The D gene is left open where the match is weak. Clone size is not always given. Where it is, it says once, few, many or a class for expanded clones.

TGCAGCGTATATGGGACCAATGAGCAGTTCTTC	CSVYGTNEQFF	NA	NA	TRBV29-1	TRBJ2-1
TGTGCCAGCAGTTTTCCGGGACAGAACACAGATACGCAGTATTTT	CASSFPGQNTDTQYF	NA	TRBD1	TRBV12-3/TRBV12-4	TRBJ2-3
TGTGCCAGCACTTCCGGTTGGGGACAGGGGCCGAACAATGAGCAGTTCTTC	CASTSGWGQGPNNEQFF	NA	TRBD1	TRBV12-3/TRBV12-4	TRBJ2-1
TGTGCCAGCAGTTTCCAGGGGACAATCTATGGCTACACCTTC	CASSFQGTIYGYTF	few	NA	TRBV28	TRBJ1-2
TGTGCCACCAGCAGCTCCTATGAAGCTTTCTTT	CATSSSYEAFF	NA	NA	TRBV15	TRBJ1-1
TGCAGCGTCGCCCATAACAGCGGCGGAGAGCAGTTCTTC	CSVAHNSGGEQFF	NA	NA	TRBV29-1	TRBJ2-1
TGCAGTGCTCCCAGGGCCGAAGCTTTCTTT	CSAPRAEAFF	few	NA	TRBV20-1	TRBJ1-1
TGTGCCAGCACCCGAGGGACAGGGATTTTATACAATGAGCAGTTCTTC	CASTRGTGILYNEQFF	NA	TRBD1	TRBV28	TRBJ2-1
TGCGCCAGCAGCTTGGACGGCCAGAGCTTAACTGAAGCTTTCTTT	CASSLDGQSLTEAFF	NA	NA	TRBV5-1	TRBJ1-1
TGTGCCAGCAGCGTAGGTTGGGTTTTGGATTCACCCCTCCACTTT	CASSVGWVLDSPLHF	NA	NA	TRBV9	TRBJ1-6
TGTGCCCGCACCTTATCTAGCGGGGGGGCCCAAGAGACCCAGTACTTC	CARTLSSGGAQETQYF	NA	TRBD2	TRBV11-1	TRBJ2-5
TGCGCCAGCAGCTGGACTAGCGGGGCTAGCACAGATACGCAGTATTTT	CASSWTSGASTDTQYF	many	TRBD2	TRBV4-3	TRBJ2-3
TGTGCCAGCAACCTAGGTCGGGACAGGGGAAAAGCTTTCTTT	CASNLGRDRGKAFF	NA	TRBD1	TRBV28	TRBJ1-1
TGTGCCAGCAGCTTATGGGGGGCCCCTGAAGCTTTCTTT	CASSLWGAPEAFF	NA	NA	TRBV7-2	TRBJ1-1
TGTGCCAGTAGTTCACAGGATCACTATGGCTACACCTTC	CASSSQDHYGYTF	NA	NA	TRBV19	TRBJ1-2
TGTGCCACCTACGACGGCTCTAACTATGGCTACACCTTC	CATYDGSNYGYTF	NA	NA	TRBV6-1	TRBJ1-2
TGCAGTGCTGATTCTAGCGGGGGGGCGACAGATACGCAGTATTTT	CSADSSGGATDTQYF	few	TRBD2	TRBV20-1	TRBJ2-3
TGTGCCAGCAGTACCACAGGGGGCATCGACAATGAGCAGTTCTTC	CASSTTGGIDNEQFF	NA	TRBD1	TRBV12-3/TRBV12-4	TRBJ2-1
TGTGCCATCAGTTCCGGGACAGGGGCTGGCTATGGCTACACCTTC	CAISSGTGAGYGYTF	NA	TRBD1	TRBV10-3	TRBJ1-2
TGTGCCAGCATCGGACGGGGGGGCCACTCCTACAATGAGCAGTTCTTC	CASIGRGGHSYNEQFF	many	TRBD2	TRBV6-5	TRBJ2-1
TGTGCCAGCAGTTGGGACAGGGGGCAATATGGCTACACCTTC	CASSWDRGQYGYTF	NA	TRBD1	TRBV12-3/TRBV12-4	TRBJ1-2
TGTGCCATCAAGGGGGTGCCCGAAGGCACAGATACGCAGTATTTT	CAIKGVPEGTDTQYF	few	NA	TRBV10-3	TRBJ2-3
TGCGCCAGCAGCCAAGGAGGAGGGGGAGTCTTGCAGTATTTT	CASSQGGGGVLQYF	few	NA	TRBV4-3	TRBJ2-3
TGCAGTGCTAGGGCCGGGGGACTCACAGATACGCAGTATTTT	CSARAGGLTDTQYF	NA	NA	TRBV20-1	TRBJ2-3
TGTGCCAGCAGCGTAGTAGGGACAGTTGGCACAGATACGCAGTATTTT	CASSVVGTVGTDTQYF	few	TRBD1	TRBV9	TRBJ2-3
TGTGCCAGCAGCCAAGATGGAGGGACCAATTTGAACACTGAAGCTTTCTTT	CASSQDGGTNLNTEAFF	few	NA	TRBV3-1	TRBJ1-1
TGCGCCAGCAGCCCAGCGGGTGGGGCGGTGGACGGCTACACCTTC	CASSPAGGAVDGYTF	NA	NA	TRBV5-1	TRBJ1-2
TGTGCCAGCAGGCCTGGGACAGGGAATAATCAGCCCCAGCATTTT	CASRPGTGNNQPQHF	NA	TRBD1	TRBV28	TRBJ1-5
TGTGCCAGCAGTTACTCCGGCACAGATACGCAGTATTTT	CASSYSGTDTQYF	many	NA	TRBV6-5	TRBJ2-3
TGTGCCAGCAGTCAAACGGCCCAGACTAACTATGGCTACACCTTC	CASSQTAQTNYGYTF	few	NA	TRBV6-6	TRBJ1-2
TGTGCCAGCAGCCCCTTCCCCGGCGAGCAGTACTTC	CASSPFPGEQYF	once	NA	TRBV7-2	TRBJ2-7
TGTGCCAGCAGTTTAACAAGCGGGGGAGGGAGAGAGACCCAGTACTTC	CASSLTSGGGRETQYF	few	TRBD2	TRBV27	TRBJ2-5
TGTGTCTCTACCAGGGGCCACCACGCTAGCAATCAGCCCCAGCATTTT	CVSTRGHHASNQPQHF	few	NA	TRBV28	TRBJ1-5
TGTGCCAGCAGTTTGAGCCTAGCGGGGGTAGAGACCCAGTTCTTC	CASSLSLAGVETQFF	NA	TRBD2	TRBV12-3/TRBV12-4	TRBJ2-1
TGCGCCAGCAGCTGGCGGGGAATGGACACTGAAGCTTTCTTT	CASSWRGMDTEAFF	NA	NA	TRBV5-1	TRBJ1-1
TGCAGTGCTAGAGATCTGGAGACTGATACCTACGAGCAGTACTTC	CSARDLETDTYEQYF	NA	NA	TRBV20-1	TRBJ2-7
TGTGCCAGCAATATCTGGGGGGAGCAGTACTTC	CASNIWGEQYF	few	NA	TRBV6-2/TRBV6-3	TRBJ2-5
TGTGCCAGCACCCGACCTACGGGACAGGGATACAATGAGCAGTTCTTC	CASTRPTGQGYNEQFF	NA	TRBD1	TRBV27	TRBJ2-1
TGTGCCAGCAGTTTGGATAGTTTTGAGCAGTTCTTC	CASSLDSFEQFF	NA	NA	TRBV6-2/TRBV6-3	TRBJ2-1
TGCAGCGACCGGGACCTCTATGGCTACACCTTC	CSDRDLYGYTF	NA	NA	TRBV29-1	TRBJ1-2
TGTGCCACCACGGGACAGGGAACCTACGAGCAGTACTTC	CATTGQGTYEQYF	NA	TRBD1	TRBV6-2/TRBV6-3	TRBJ2-7